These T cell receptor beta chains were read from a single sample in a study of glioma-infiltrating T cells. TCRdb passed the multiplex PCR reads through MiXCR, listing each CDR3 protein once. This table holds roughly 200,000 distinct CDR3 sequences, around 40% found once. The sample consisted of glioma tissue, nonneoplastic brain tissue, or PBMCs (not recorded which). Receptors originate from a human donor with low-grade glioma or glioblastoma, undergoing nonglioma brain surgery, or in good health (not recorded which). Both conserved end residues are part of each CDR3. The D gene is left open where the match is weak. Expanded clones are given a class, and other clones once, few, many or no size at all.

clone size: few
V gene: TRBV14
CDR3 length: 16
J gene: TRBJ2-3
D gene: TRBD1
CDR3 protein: CASSQDRVQGADTQYF
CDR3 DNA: TGTGCCAGCAGCCAAGATCGGGTCCAGGGGGCAGATACGCAGTATTTT

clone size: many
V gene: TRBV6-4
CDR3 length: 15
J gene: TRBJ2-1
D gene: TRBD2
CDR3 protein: CASSLGLAGVNEQFF
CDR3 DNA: TGTGCCAGCAGCCTGGGACTAGCGGGAGTAAATGAGCAGTTCTTC

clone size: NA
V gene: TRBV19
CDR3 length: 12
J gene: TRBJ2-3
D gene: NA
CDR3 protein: CATSGDLDTQYF
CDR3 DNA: TGTGCCACCAGCGGTGATTTAGATACGCAGTATTTT

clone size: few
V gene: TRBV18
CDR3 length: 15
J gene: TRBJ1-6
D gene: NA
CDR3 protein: CASSPEPGSGSPLHF
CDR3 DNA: TGTGCCAGCTCACCTGAACCAGGGAGCGGTTCACCCCTCCACTTT

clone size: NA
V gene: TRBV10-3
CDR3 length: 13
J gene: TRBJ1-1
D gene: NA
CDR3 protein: CAINNGGNTEAFF
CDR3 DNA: TGTGCCATCAACAACGGGGGCAACACTGAAGCTTTCTTT

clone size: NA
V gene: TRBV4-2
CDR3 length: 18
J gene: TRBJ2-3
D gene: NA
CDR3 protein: CASSHRRSGNYGSDTQYF
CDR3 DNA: TGTGCCAGCAGCCACAGAAGGTCCGGGAACTATGGGTCAGATACGCAGTATTTT

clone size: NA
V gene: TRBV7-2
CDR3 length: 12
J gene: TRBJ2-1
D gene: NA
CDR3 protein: CARSLYVGEQFF
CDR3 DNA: TGTGCCAGAAGCTTATATGTGGGTGAGCAGTTCTTC

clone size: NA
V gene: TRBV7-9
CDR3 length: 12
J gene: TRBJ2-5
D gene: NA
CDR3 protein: CASSLDFGTQYF
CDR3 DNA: TGTGCCAGCAGCTTAGACTTCGGGACCCAGTACTTC

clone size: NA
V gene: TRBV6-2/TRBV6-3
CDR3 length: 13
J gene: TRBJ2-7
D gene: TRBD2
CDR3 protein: CASSFGLANEQYF
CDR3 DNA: TGTGCCAGCAGTTTCGGACTAGCGAACGAGCAGTACTTC

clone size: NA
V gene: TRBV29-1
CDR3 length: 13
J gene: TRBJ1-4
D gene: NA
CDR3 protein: CSGTGPGTGKLFF
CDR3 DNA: TGCAGCGGTACCGGGCCCGGGACGGGGAAACTGTTTTTT

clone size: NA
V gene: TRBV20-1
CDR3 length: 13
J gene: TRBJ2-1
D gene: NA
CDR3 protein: CSARRRWVHEQFF
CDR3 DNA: TGCAGTGCTAGACGTAGGTGGGTTCATGAGCAGTTCTTC

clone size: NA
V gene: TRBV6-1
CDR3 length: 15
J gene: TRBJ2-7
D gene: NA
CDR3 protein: CASRLGSGSTYEQYF
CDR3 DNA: TGTGCCAGCAGATTAGGGTCCGGATCCACCTACGAGCAGTACTTC

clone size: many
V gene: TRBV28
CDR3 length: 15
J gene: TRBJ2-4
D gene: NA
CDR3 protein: CASNTPGAAKNIQYF
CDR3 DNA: TGTGCCAGCAATACCCCAGGGGCTGCCAAAAACATTCAGTACTTC

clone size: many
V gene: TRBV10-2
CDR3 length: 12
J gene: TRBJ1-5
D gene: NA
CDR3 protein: CASSESGQPQHF
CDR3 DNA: TGCGCCAGCAGTGAGTCTGGTCAGCCCCAGCATTTT

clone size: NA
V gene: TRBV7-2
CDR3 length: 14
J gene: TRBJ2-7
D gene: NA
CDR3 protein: CASSDLDNLYEQYF
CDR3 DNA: TGTGCCAGCAGCGACCTGGACAACCTCTACGAGCAGTACTTC

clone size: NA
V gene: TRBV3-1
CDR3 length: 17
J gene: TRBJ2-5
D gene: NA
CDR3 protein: CASSQVGVLANQETQYF
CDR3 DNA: TGTGCCAGCAGCCAAGTGGGGGTGCTAGCGAACCAAGAGACCCAGTACTTC

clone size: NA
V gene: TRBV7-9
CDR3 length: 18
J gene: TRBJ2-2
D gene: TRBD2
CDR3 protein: CASSFVFGTSGNTGELFF
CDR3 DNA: TGTGCCAGCAGCTTCGTCTTCGGGACTAGCGGGAACACCGGGGAGCTGTTTTTT

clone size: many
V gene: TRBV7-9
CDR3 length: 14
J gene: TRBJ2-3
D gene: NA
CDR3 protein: CASSLDKRTDTQYF
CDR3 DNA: TGTGCCAGCAGCTTAGATAAAAGAACAGATACGCAGTATTTT

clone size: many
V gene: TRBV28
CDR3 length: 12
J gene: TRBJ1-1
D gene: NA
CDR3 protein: CASGVGNTEAFF
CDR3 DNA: TGTGCCAGCGGCGTAGGGAACACTGAAGCTTTCTTT

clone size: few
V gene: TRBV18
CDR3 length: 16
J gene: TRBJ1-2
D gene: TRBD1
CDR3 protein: CASSPRGTDDNYGYTF
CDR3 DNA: TGTGCCAGCTCACCGAGGGGGACAGATGATAACTATGGCTACACCTTC

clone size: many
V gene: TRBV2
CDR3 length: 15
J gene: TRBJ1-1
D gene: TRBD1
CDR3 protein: CASSEENYRGTEAFF
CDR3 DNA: TGTGCCAGCAGTGAGGAAAACTACAGGGGTACTGAAGCTTTCTTT

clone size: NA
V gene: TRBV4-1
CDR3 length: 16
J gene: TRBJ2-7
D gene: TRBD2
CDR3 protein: CASSHVGTNGSYEQYF
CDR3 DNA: TGCGCCAGCAGCCACGTTGGGACTAACGGGAGTTACGAGCAGTACTTC

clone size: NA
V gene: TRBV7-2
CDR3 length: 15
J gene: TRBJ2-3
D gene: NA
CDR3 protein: CASSLAGTHTDTQYF
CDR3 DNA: TGTGCCAGCAGCTTGGCCGGGACTCATACAGATACGCAGTATTTT

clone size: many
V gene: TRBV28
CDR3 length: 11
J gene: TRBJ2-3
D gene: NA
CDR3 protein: CASSFGSRTDF
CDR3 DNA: TGTGCCAGCAGTTTTGGCTCCCGGACCGATTTT

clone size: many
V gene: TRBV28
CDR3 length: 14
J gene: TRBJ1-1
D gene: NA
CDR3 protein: CASRTRGSNTEAFF
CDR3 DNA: TGTGCCAGCAGGACCCGGGGGAGTAACACTGAAGCTTTCTTT

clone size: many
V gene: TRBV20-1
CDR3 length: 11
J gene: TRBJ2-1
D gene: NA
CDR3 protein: CSARSTHEQFF
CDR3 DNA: TGCAGTGCGCGGAGCACCCATGAGCAGTTCTTC

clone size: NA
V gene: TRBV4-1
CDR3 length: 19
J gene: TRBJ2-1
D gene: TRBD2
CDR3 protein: CASSQTIAPGTTYYNEQFF
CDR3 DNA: TGCGCCAGCAGCCAGACAATTGCCCCCGGGACTACCTACTACAATGAGCAGTTCTTC

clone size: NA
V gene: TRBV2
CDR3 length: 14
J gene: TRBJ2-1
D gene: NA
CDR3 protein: CASSRGLKDNEQFF
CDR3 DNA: TGTGCCAGCAGTAGAGGGCTTAAGGACAATGAGCAGTTCTTC

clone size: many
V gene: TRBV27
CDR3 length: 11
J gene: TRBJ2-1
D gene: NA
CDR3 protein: CASSFPNEQFF
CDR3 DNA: TGTGCCAGCAGTTTCCCAAATGAGCAGTTCTTC

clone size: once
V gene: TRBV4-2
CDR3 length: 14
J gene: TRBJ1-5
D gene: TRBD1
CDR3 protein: CASSEGTGSQPQHF
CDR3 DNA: TGTGCCAGCAGCGAGGGGACAGGGTCTCAGCCCCAGCATTTT

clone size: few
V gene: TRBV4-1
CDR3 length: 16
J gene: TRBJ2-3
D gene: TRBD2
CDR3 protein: CASSQGRASGKHTQYF
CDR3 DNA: TGCGCCAGCAGCCAAGGCCGGGCTAGCGGGAAACATACGCAGTATTTT

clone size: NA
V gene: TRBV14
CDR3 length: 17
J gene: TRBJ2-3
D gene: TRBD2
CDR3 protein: CASSPLAGKTSTDTQYF
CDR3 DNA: TGTGCCAGCAGCCCCTTAGCGGGAAAGACTAGCACAGATACGCAGTATTTT

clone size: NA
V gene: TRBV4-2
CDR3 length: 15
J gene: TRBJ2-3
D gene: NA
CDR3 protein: CASSQGASDTDTQYF
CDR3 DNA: TGTGCCAGCAGCCAAGGGGCTAGCGACACAGATACGCAGTATTTT

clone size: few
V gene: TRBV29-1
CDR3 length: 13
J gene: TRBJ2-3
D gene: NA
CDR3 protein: CSGEDSWRDTQYF
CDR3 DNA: TGCAGCGGGGAGGACAGTTGGAGGGATACGCAGTATTTT

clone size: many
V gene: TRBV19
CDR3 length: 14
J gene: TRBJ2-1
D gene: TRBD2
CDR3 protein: CASSMGGSYNEQFF
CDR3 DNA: TGTGCCAGTAGTATGGGGGGGTCCTACAATGAGCAGTTCTTC